Below, 6 T cell receptor beta chains from the same sample are listed, as sequenced in a study of CD8 T cells in Susac syndrome. It was with random hexamers that about 0.45 to 1 ug RNA was reverse transcribed. TCRdb redid the calling of the immunoSEQ multiplex PCR reads with MiXCR, one entry per CDR3 protein. Here the sample spans approximately 150,000 distinct CDR3 sequences, approximately 93% being singletons. The sequenced sample consisted of CD4+ T cells from PBMCs. These receptor sequences come from a human donor with multiple sclerosis.

This chain links TRBV4-1 with TRBJ2-1, with D perhaps assigned TRBD1 or TRBD2 (6 bases each). The V end lost 1 base, the J end lost 7 bases, and 14 bases lay between the germline ends. Germline V gene data show CDR1 as MGHRA and CDR2 as YSYEKL. The CDR3 has 15 residues. CDR3 protein: CASSQGERGRNEQFF. CDR3 DNA: TGCGCCAGCAGCCAAGGGGAGAGGGGGAGGAATGAGCAGTTCTTC.

This rearrangement joins TRBV10-3 to TRBJ2-7; the D is unclear. The CDR3 runs 13 residues. CDR1 and CDR2 from the germline V gene are ENHRY and SYGVKD. Trimming removed 2 bases from V and 2 bases from J, with 7 bases in between. The CDR3 protein is CAISEATAYEQYF. The CDR3 coding sequence is TGTGCCATCAGTGAGGCGACGGCCTACGAGCAGTACTTC.

The chain uses TRBV12-3 or TRBV12-4 and TRBJ1-5, with 9 bases lining up with TRBD1. The CDR3 covers 17 residues. Trimming removed 6 bases from V and 6 bases from J; junction bases left unmatched: 15. CDR3 amino acids: CASRLGQGVPTTQPQHF. CDR3 coding DNA: TGTGCCAGCAGACTGGGACAGGGAGTACCAACCACTCAGCCCCAGCATTTT.

This chain connects TRBV5-6 to TRBJ1-5; D call uncertain. This CDR3 contains 14 residues. The V end was cut by 4 bases, the J end by 2 bases, with 10 bases between. Germline V gene lookup returns CDR1 SGHDT and CDR2 YYEEEE. CDR3: CASSVRSGNQPQHF. CDR3 nucleotide sequence: TGTGCCAGCAGCGTCAGAAGTGGCAATCAGCCCCAGCATTTT.

The genes are TRBV30 and TRBJ1-6; D call uncertain. V lost 4 bases, J lost 13 bases, and 14 bases lay in between. The CDR3 runs to 12 residues. CDR1 GTSNPN and CDR2 SVGIG come from the germline V gene (reference sequence). CDR3 loop: CAWTVNSTPLHF. The CDR3 DNA reads TGTGCCTGGACAGTTAATTCGACCCCCCTCCACTTT.

The chain links TRBV27 to TRBJ1-6; the D is unclear. Per germline, CDR1 MNHEY and CDR2 SMNVEV (reference sequence). The CDR3 totals 15 residues. V lost 8 bases and J lost 5, with 16 bases in between. The CDR3 reads CASGRTPDNNSPLHF. In nucleotides, the CDR3 is TGTGCCAGCGGACGGACGCCGGATAATAATTCACCCCTCCACTTT.